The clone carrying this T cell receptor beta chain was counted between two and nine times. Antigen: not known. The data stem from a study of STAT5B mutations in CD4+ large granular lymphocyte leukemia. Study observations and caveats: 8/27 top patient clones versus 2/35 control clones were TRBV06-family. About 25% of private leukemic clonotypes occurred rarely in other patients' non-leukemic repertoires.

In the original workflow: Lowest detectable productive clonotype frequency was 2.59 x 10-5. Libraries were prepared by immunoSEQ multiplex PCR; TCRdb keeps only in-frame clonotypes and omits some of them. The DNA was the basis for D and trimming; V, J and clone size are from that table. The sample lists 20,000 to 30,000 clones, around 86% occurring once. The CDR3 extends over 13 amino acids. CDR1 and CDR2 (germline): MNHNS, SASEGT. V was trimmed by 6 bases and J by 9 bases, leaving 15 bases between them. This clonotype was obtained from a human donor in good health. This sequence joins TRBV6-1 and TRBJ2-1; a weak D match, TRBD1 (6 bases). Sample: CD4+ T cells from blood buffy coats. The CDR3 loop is CASSPSQGREQFF. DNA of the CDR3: TGTGCCAGCAGCCCCTCCCAGGGGCGTGAGCAGTTCTTC.